This T cell receptor (beta chain) was found in a study of technical replicates of blood from a handful of donors. This CDR3 is built from 16 residues. Trimming pared 1 base from V and 4 bases from J, leaving 16 bases between. Germline CDR1 is SGHVS and CDR2 is FNYEAQ. Data came from immunoSEQ multiplex PCR; TCRdb stores just in-frame clones and leaves some out. The sample has about 70,000 clones; 95% to 97% are singletons. The material sequenced was T cells isolated from PBMCs. The chain has TRBV7-6 and TRBJ2-5; TRBD1 is a possible D gene (6 bases). This TCR was sampled from a human donor in good health. CDR3 amino acids: CASSLGEYGQLETQYF. For the CDR3, the DNA is TGTGCCAGCAGCTTAGGCGAGTACGGACAGTTAGAGACCCAGTACTTC.